These 16 T cell receptor beta chains were all obtained from the same sample, sequenced in a study of cytomegalovirus exposure and HLA in healthy donors. The PCR contained 60 Vbeta and 13 Jbeta primers. The table came from immunoSEQ multiplex PCR; TCRdb's copy has only in-frame clones and leaves some out. The table shows over 85,000 clones, with about 69% occurring only once. Material for sequencing was PBMCs. The receptors were gathered from a human donor in good health.

This clone was detected only once. The CDR3 DNA sequence: TGTGCCAGCAGAACAGGGAACTATGGCTACACCTTC. It specifies CASRTGNYGYTF. The chain uses TRBV6-5 and TRBJ1-2; D is perhaps TRBD1 (6 bases). CDR3 length: 12 amino acids. Trimming left V 6 bases short and J 2 bases short, with 7 bases between. Germline values: CDR1 MNHEY, CDR2 SVGAGI.

The gene calls are TRBV7-9 and TRBJ2-3, with D possibly matching TRBD2 (5 bases). V was trimmed by 1 base and J by 6 bases, leaving 14 bases between them. The V gene's germline CDR1 is SEHNR and CDR2 FQNEAQ (reference sequence). CDR3 length equals 15 residues. CDR3 DNA sequence: TGTGCCAGCAGCTTAGTGGTTCGGGGAGACGATACGCAGTATTTT. Its protein is CASSLVVRGDDTQYF.

The V call is TRBV10-2, the J call TRBJ1-2; 8 nucleotides line up with TRBD1. The CDR3 extends over 13 amino acids. Per germline, CDR1 WSHSY and CDR2 SAAADI. V dropped 2 bases and J dropped 6; count of bases not matched to a gene: 2. DNA of the CDR3: TGCGCCAGCAGTGAGGCACAGGGGGATGGCTACACCTTC. Its translation: CASSEAQGDGYTF.

V gene TRBV5-4 combines with J gene TRBJ2-1; 7 nucleotides line up with TRBD2. This CDR3 spans 15 amino acids. CDR1 is SGHNT, CDR2 YYREEE, per germline (reference sequence). V gave up 4 bases and J gave up 4 bases; unmatched junction bases: 8. The DNA of the CDR3 is TGTGCCAGCAGCACCCGGACTAGTGCTTACAATGAGCAGTTCTTC. This translates into CASSTRTSAYNEQFF.

This clone has more than one count but fewer than ten. CDR3 nucleotide sequence: TGTGCCAGCAGCCACCCAAGGGGCAGAAGGCGGGAGAACTCCTACGAGCAGTACTTC. It codes for CASSHPRGRRRENSYEQYF. V is TRBV14 and J is TRBJ2-7; 7 positions match TRBD2. The germline V gene has CDR1 SGHDN and CDR2 FVKESK. The length of the CDR3 is 19 residues. V shed 3 bases and J 0 bases; nucleotides not matched to a gene: 17.

The chain carries TRBV27 and TRBJ1-2, with 8 bases lining up with TRBD1. Trimming cost V 8 bases and J 4 bases; bases outside gene matches: 3. Germline CDR1 and CDR2: MNHEY and SMNVEV (reference sequence). CDR3 size: 12 residues. The CDR3 loop reads CASAGGPYGYTF. CDR3 bases: TGTGCCAGCGCAGGGGGCCCCTATGGCTACACCTTC.

J is TRBJ2-7 and V is TRBV7-2, with a possible D match to TRBD2 (6 bases). The V gene's germline CDR1 is SGHTA and CDR2 FQGNSA. CDR3 length equals 17 residues. V lost 4 bases and J lost 2, with 21 bases in between. The CDR3 sequence is CASSSQAHRTNPYEQYF. In nucleotides, the CDR3 is TGTGCCAGCAGCTCACAGGCCCATCGGACTAACCCCTACGAGCAGTACTTC.

The table lists this clone with a few counts. V usage is TRBV15 and J usage is TRBJ1-2, with 8 bases fitting TRBD1. Germline values: CDR1 LNHNV, CDR2 YYDKDF (reference sequence). This CDR3 is built from 16 residues. The ends lost 1 base at V and 4 bases at J; junction bases unmatched: 8. CDR3 bases: TGTGCCACCAGCAGAGGTACAGGGGGAATTCTCTATGGCTACACCTTC. It specifies CATSRGTGGILYGYTF. Based on the CDR3 plus reference TRBV15 and TRBJ1-2, the full variable domain is DAMVIQNPRYQVTQFGKPVTLSCSQTLNHNVMYWYQQKSSQAPKLLFHYYDKDFNNEADTPDNFQSRRPNTSFCFLDIRSPGLGDTAMYLCATSRGTGGILYGYTFGSGTRLTVV.

With respect to this clone: Other DNA sequences in the sample encode the same CDR3. The gene calls are TRBV5-6 and TRBJ2-5, with D unclear. Germline V gene sequence: CDR1 SGHDT, CDR2 YYEEEE. The V end was cut by 4 bases, the J end by 4 bases, with 14 bases between. The CDR3 has 14 amino acids. Here the CDR3 DNA reads TGTGCCAGCAGCCTATTTCTAGGAACAGAGACCCAGTACTTC. Its translation: CASSLFLGTETQYF.

J is TRBJ2-7 and V is TRBV4-1; TRBD1 matches 8 bases. V shed 5 bases, J shed 3 bases, and the junction held 18 bases outside the gene matches. CDR1 and CDR2 (germline): MGHRA, YSYEKL. The CDR3 spans 18 residues. The CDR3 region has the DNA TGCGCCAGCAGCTTAGAGGCCTCAGGGGGCTCTCACAACTACGAGCAGTACTTC. Its translation is CASSLEASGGSHNYEQYF.

This clone was detected only a few times. The CDR3 loop is CASSQRGLVLNEQFF. The CDR3 DNA reads TGCGCCAGCAGCCAAAGGGGACTAGTTTTGAATGAGCAGTTCTTC. The gene calls are TRBV4-1 and TRBJ2-1; 8 nucleotides agree with TRBD2. The CDR3 is made up of 15 amino acids. CDR1 and CDR2 from the germline V gene are MGHRA and YSYEKL. V was clipped by 2 bases and J by 7 bases; unmatched bases: 7.

This clone was picked up a small number of times. The chain uses TRBV10-3 and TRBJ2-7; 10 nucleotides match TRBD1. This CDR3 has 14 residues. Germline CDR1 and CDR2: ENHRY and SYGVKD. V gave up 5 bases and J gave up 2 bases; unmatched junction bases: 3. Here the CDR3 DNA reads TGTGCCATCAGTCGGGACAGGGGTCCCTACGAGCAGTACTTC. Its protein is CAISRDRGPYEQYF.

This clone was seen more than once but under ten times. The chain is built from TRBV2 and TRBJ2-1, with D possibly being TRBD2 (6 bases). The CDR3 length is 13 residues. V lost 5 bases, J lost 6 bases, and 11 bases lay in between. The V gene's germline CDR1 is SNHLY and CDR2 FYNNEI. CDR3 sequence: CASSRELFNEQFF. CDR3 nucleotide sequence: TGTGCCAGCAGTCGGGAGTTGTTCAATGAGCAGTTCTTC. Based on the CDR3 plus reference TRBV2 and TRBJ2-1, the full variable domain is EPEVTQTPSHQVTQMGQEVILRCVPISNHLYFYWYRQILGQKVEFLVSFYNNEISEKSEIFDDQFSVERPDGSNFTLKIRSTKLEDSAMYFCASSRELFNEQFFGPGTRLTVL.

On this clone itself: The sample holds other DNA sequences that translate to the same CDR3. The chain combines TRBV13 with TRBJ2-5, with D perhaps TRBD2 (5 bases). Deletions cut 8 bases from V and 4 bases from J, with 20 bases between. Germline CDR1 and CDR2: PRHDT and FYEKMQ (reference sequence). The CDR3 runs 15 residues. CDR3 bases: TGTGCCAGCTCGGTGTTGGGTAAGAGCGGAGAGACCCAGTACTTC. This sequence encodes CASSVLGKSGETQYF.

Concerning this clone: One end of the junction fails to match germline, which may point to a read error. V is TRBV7-6 and J is TRBJ2-5, with D maybe TRBD2 (6 bases). Germline-derived CDR1 and CDR2 are SGHVS and FNYEAQ. This CDR3 has 14 amino acids. CDR3 sequence reads: CASSLGLFQETRYF. For the CDR3, the DNA is TGTGCCAGCAGCTTGGGACTCTTCCAAGAGACCCGGTACTTC.

This clone was seen a handful of times. J is TRBJ1-1 and V is TRBV5-1; 10 nucleotides agree with TRBD1. Germline CDR1 is SGHRS and CDR2 is YFSETQ. J gave up 2 bases and V 5 bases, and 3 bases lay outside the gene matches. There are 14 residues in the CDR3. The CDR3 coding sequence is TGCGCCAGCAGGGCGACAGGGGGCAACACTGAAGCTTTCTTT. It yields the protein CASRATGGNTEAFF.